A single sample gave rise to the 10 T cell receptor beta chains below, sequenced in a study of radiotherapy plus CTLA-4 blockade in lung cancer. The data were produced by immunoSEQ multiplex PCR, yet TCRdb's version contains in-frame clones alone and is incomplete. The table has about 45,000 clones, 73% seen once. The source was peripheral blood, collected from a patient treated with radiotherapy plus ipilimumab. The receptor source for this set is a human donor with non-small cell lung cancer who had a complete response to radiotherapy plus ipilimumab.

The sample holds one count of this clone. J is TRBJ2-1 and V is TRBV28, with D perhaps matching TRBD2 (6 bases). Germline V gene lookup returns CDR1 MDHEN and CDR2 SYDVKM. With 5 bases removed from V and 5 bases from J, the gap between germline ends came to 22 bases. CDR3 size: 17 residues. The CDR3 DNA reads TGTGCCAGCAGTCTCCTCCGACTAGTGCAATGGGACAATGAGCAGTTCTTC. This encodes CASSLLRLVQWDNEQFF.

Remarks on this clone: The junction shows a germline mismatch at one end, possibly a read error. This chain uses TRBV6-5 with TRBJ1-2; D perhaps matches TRBD1 (6 bases). CDR3 length: 15 amino acids. CDR1 and CDR2 (germline): MNHEY, SVGAGI. CDR3 region: CAGRNSDRSRDGYTF. The DNA for the CDR3 is TGTGCCGGCAGGAACTCGGACAGATCAAGGGATGGCTACACCTTC.

This clone was counted once. The chain links TRBV5-1 to TRBJ2-1; 11 positions agree with TRBD2. Trimming at V came to 4 bases and at J to 5 bases, leaving 20 bases not matched to a gene. CDR1 is SGHRS and CDR2 is YFSETQ in the germline V gene. The CDR3 is made up of 20 amino acids. The CDR3 nucleotides read TGCGCCAGCAGCAGGACATATACCGGACTAGCGGGCTTATTAAACAATGAGCAGTTCTTC. Protein sequence: CASSRTYTGLAGLLNNEQFF.

V is TRBV5-4 and J is TRBJ2-5, with D tentatively TRBD2 (5 bases). Germline CDR1 and CDR2: SGHNT and YYREEE (reference sequence). This CDR3 is 17 amino acids long. V lost 0 bases and J 4 bases, leaving 19 bases between the germline ends. CDR3 bases: TGTGCCAGCAGCTTGGGCTACTCACTAGGGAAGGGAGAGACCCAGTACTTC. The encoded protein is CASSLGYSLGKGETQYF.

The V call is TRBV9, the J call TRBJ2-1; TRBD2 agrees at 11 bases. The CDR3 runs 16 residues. The V gene end was trimmed by 3 bases and the J gene end by 6 bases; junction bases not matched to a gene: 8. The germline gives CDR1 SGDLS, CDR2 YYNGEE. The CDR3, as DNA: TGTGCCAGCAGCGCGAGACTAGCGGGATCTCCCAATGAGCAGTTCTTC. Protein product: CASSARLAGSPNEQFF. Full variable domain (rest looked up from reference TRBV9 and TRBJ2-1): DSGVTQTPKHLITATGQRVTLRCSPRSGDLSVYWYQQSLDQGLQFLIQYYNGEERAKGNILERFSAQQFPDLHSELNLSSLELGDSALYFCASSARLAGSPNEQFFGPGTRLTVL.

V usage is TRBV28 and J usage is TRBJ1-5, with D unresolved. V was clipped by 4 bases and J by 5 bases, with 6 bases between them. Germline assignment: CDR1 MDHEN and CDR2 SYDVKM. The CDR3 extends over 12 amino acids. The CDR3 sequence is CASSSSDQPQHF. The CDR3 nucleotides read TGTGCCAGCAGTTCATCAGATCAGCCCCAGCATTTT.

J is TRBJ2-5 and V is TRBV28; 10 bases match TRBD1. V lost 5 bases and J lost 0; bases outside the gene matches: 3. Germline CDR1 reads MDHEN; CDR2 reads SYDVKM. The CDR3 covers 15 residues. The CDR3 protein is CASSLDRGYQETQYF. CDR3 sequence (DNA): TGTGCCAGCAGTCTGGACAGGGGGTACCAAGAGACCCAGTACTTC.

The J gene is TRBJ2-7, the V gene TRBV19, with unresolved D. Per the germline V gene, CDR1 is LNHDA and CDR2 is SQIVND (reference sequence). V shed 5 bases and J shed 11 bases, with 16 bases lying between them. This CDR3 contains 12 residues. DNA for the CDR3: TGTGCCAGTAGTTCGACCAGAGGAACTAAGTACTTC. Protein: CASSSTRGTKYF.

The rearrangement joins TRBV2 to TRBJ1-1; tentatively, D is TRBD1 (5 bases). The CDR3 has 14 residues. CDR1 is SNHLY and CDR2 is FYNNEI in the germline V gene. Between the trimmed V and J ends, which lost 2 bases and 0 bases, there was a span of 7 bases. DNA of the CDR3: TGTGCCAGCAGTGAACGACAGCTGAACACTGAAGCTTTCTTT. As protein: CASSERQLNTEAFF.

V gene TRBV15 combines with J gene TRBJ2-2, with D tentatively TRBD1 (6 bases). CDR3 length: 20 residues. The V and J ends lost 0 bases and 0 bases respectively, with 20 bases between them. CDR1 and CDR2 (germline): LNHNV, YYDKDF (reference sequence). For the CDR3, the DNA is TGTGCCACCAGCAGAGATCGGGGCTCACGACAGGCCTCGAACACCGGGGAGCTGTTTTTT. It specifies CATSRDRGSRQASNTGELFF.